This entry concerns a single T cell receptor beta chain. No antigen is known for it. Base qualities are not at hand, and no much larger clone is one base apart. CDR1 and CDR2 (MDHEN, SYDVKM) derive from the germline V gene. The CDR3 contains 13 residues, cysteine and phenylalanine counted. The only DNA kept is the CDR3, 39 bases in frame from the first base. V loses 7 bases, J loses 5 bases, and the germline ends lie 12 bases apart. The sample's time point label, in plain terms: about 28 days (+/-7) after the second vaccine dose. AZD1222 recipients given second doses at about 4 weeks or at about 12 weeks were pooled, since spike-specific TCR depth and breadth were not found to differ between the two schedules. Samples from vaccinated people were obtained from the UK trials COV001 and COV002, which included a single-blind randomized controlled phase 2/3 trial of AZD1222 (ChAdOx1 nCoV-19) in healthy adults. Trial participant PBMC samples were collected at day 0 and day 28 after the second dose for TCRbeta chain sequencing.

The data derive from a study of T cell responses to AZD1222 COVID-19 vaccine (TCRdb year 2021). With respect to the entire study: A total of 233 trial participants underwent TCR sequencing, of whom 207 had received two doses of AZD1222 and roughly 26 had received two doses of the MenACWY control vaccine. Trial participants were enrolled by age into subgroups of 18-55, 56-69 and 70-plus years, and about 150, 27 and 61 TCR-sequenced participants, respectively, were included in these subgroups.

The CDR3 regions of human TCRbeta chains were subjected to immunosequencing. In the authors' own workflow: Repertoire TCRs were checked for matches against a reference library of SARS-CoV-2-specific TCRs that had been generated using the MIRA antigen-specificity platform. Breadth was defined as the fraction of unique TCRs that were SARS-CoV-2-associated, and depth was defined as the fraction of total T cells that were SARS-CoV-2-associated. Each spike-specific TCR was assigned to its reactive spike region and to a CD4 or CD8 class using the MIRA data. Log10-transformed breadth and depth values were compared by one-way ANOVA with Sidak's multiple comparisons tests. TCRdb holds this immuneACCESS table with in-frame rearrangements only. Some clones are missing; in checked studies, unresolved V genes explain under half, and the rest has no known cause. V and J calls and clone size are as listed in that table; D and trimming were resolved from the DNA. This sample gives 83,000 or so clones in total; under 95% of them show up just once. Of the sample, 28% is held by the ten largest clones.

Results and caveats for the whole study, not just this receptor: A significant rise in spike-specific TCR breadth and depth was observed after two AZD1222 doses relative to day 0 and relative to MenACWY recipients. Only a handful of AZD1222 recipients were SARS-CoV-2 seropositive at baseline, limiting conclusions about previously exposed vaccinees. Because no day 14 peak-response samples were available, the repertoires could be characterized only after the peak T cell response. The 56-69-year group was small, and its depth increase did not reach significance, likely because of low power. The vaccine-associated CD4 TCRs covered the entire spike protein, and the dominant responses fell in regions 160-218 and 743-854. Most participants were white British and females outnumbered males, and the authors suggested that clonal diversity may have been underestimated. Reportedly, almost half of the unique spike-specific TCRs recognized epitopes lying outside the regions that are mutated in the B.1.351 and B.1.1.7 variants.

The receptor chain draws on TRBV28 and TRBJ1-5, with the D gene not confidently named. The TCR comes from an adult who received the AZD1222 COVID-19 vaccine. The specimen comprised peripheral blood, sampled 28 days after the second AZD1222 dose. The CDR3 region: CASTFGRDQPQHF. Read as DNA, the sequence is TGTGCCAGCACCTTCGGGAGGGATCAGCCCCAGCATTTT.